The 24 T cell receptor beta chains presented below share a single source sample, sequenced in a study of response to subunit inactivated influenza vaccine. TCRdb independently ran MiXCR on the RT-PCR reads; one entry per CDR3 protein. The sample consists of 560,000 or so distinct CDR3 sequences, 6.5% to 8% of them appearing once. The sequencing used PBMCs from blood, collected less than 30 months after vaccination. The source is a man between 50 and 75 years old who received an inactivated influenza vaccine.

This clonotype was recorded many times. The chain is built from TRBV12-3 or TRBV12-4 and TRBJ2-1; possibly TRBD1 for D (6 bases). V was shortened by 3 bases and J by 2 bases, with 11 bases between the two germline ends. This CDR3 spans 15 amino acids. As DNA, the CDR3 is TGTGCCAGCAGTTTCGGTACAGGGACCTACAATGAGCAGTTCTTC. Its protein product is CASSFGTGTYNEQFF.

This clonotype was seen repeatedly, ten times or more. J is TRBJ2-3 and V is TRBV11-1; possible D gene TRBD2, 5 bases. Germline V gene lookup returns CDR1 SGHAT and CDR2 FQDESV (reference sequence). The CDR3 consists of 13 residues. V was trimmed by 8 bases and J by 6 bases, leaving 15 bases between them. CDR3 residues: CASWAGGMDTQYF. The CDR3 DNA follows: TGTGCCAGCTGGGCAGGAGGTATGGATACGCAGTATTTT. Based on the CDR3 plus reference TRBV11-1 and TRBJ2-3, the full variable domain is EAEVAQSPRYKITEKSQAVAFWCDPISGHATLYWYRQILGQGPELLVQFQDESVVDDSQLPKDRFSAERLKGVDSTLKIQPAELGDSAMYLCASWAGGMDTQYFGPGTRLTVL.

This clonotype has a count of ten or more. V usage is TRBV19 and J usage is TRBJ2-1, with 14 bases fitting TRBD2. The V segment lost 5 bases and the J segment 3 bases; nucleotides outside the gene matches: 3. The CDR3 sequence is 16 residues long. Germline lookup yields CDR1 LNHDA and CDR2 SQIVND (reference sequence). The CDR3, as DNA: TGTGCCAGTAGTGGGGGACTAGCGGGAGTCTACAATGAGCAGTTCTTC. This gives the protein CASSGGLAGVYNEQFF.

This clonotype was seen more than once but under ten times. The gene calls are TRBV15 and TRBJ2-2, with no clear D. Trimming cost V 4 bases and J 6 bases, with 3 bases left between them. Germline V CDR1 and CDR2: LNHNV, YYDKDF (reference sequence). CDR3 size: 11 residues. CDR3 sequence reads: CATSNAGELFF. The CDR3 DNA follows: TGTGCCACCAGCAACGCCGGGGAGCTGTTTTTT.

This clonotype has at least ten counts. This rearrangement joins TRBV9 to TRBJ2-1; no clear D gene. Germline V gene lookup returns CDR1 SGDLS and CDR2 YYNGEE. Trimming removed 6 bases from V and 12 bases from J, with 13 bases in between. CDR3 length: 11 residues. Written as DNA, the CDR3 is TGTGCCAGCACGTCGTTGGGGATGCAGTTCTTC. Translated: CASTSLGMQFF.

The CDR3: CAWRLRGRSGNTIYF. The CDR3 nucleotides are TGTGCCTGGAGACTGCGGGGGCGCTCTGGAAACACCATATATTTT. The rearrangement links TRBV30 to TRBJ1-3, with D possibly TRBD1 on 6 matching bases. Per germline, CDR1 GTSNPN and CDR2 SVGIG (reference sequence). There are 15 residues in the CDR3. V lost 3 bases and J lost 0, with 12 bases in between.

The table lists this clonotype with a few counts. The chain joins TRBV18 to TRBJ1-1; D ambiguous. V shed 2 bases and J shed 11 bases, with 12 bases lying between them. CDR1 and CDR2 (germline): KGHSH, LQKENI. This CDR3 region has 12 residues. Here the CDR3 DNA reads TGTGCCAGCTCACCAGCGGCCTCCCACGCTTTCTTT. The encoded protein is CASSPAASHAFF.

This clonotype was recorded at least ten times. This chain connects TRBV12-3 or TRBV12-4 to TRBJ2-1; tentatively, D is TRBD1 or TRBD2 (5 bases each). V was shortened by 1 base and J by 9 bases, with 7 bases between the two germline ends. The CDR3 has 12 residues. The CDR3 sequence is CASSLGGFEQFF. CDR3 DNA: TGTGCCAGCAGTTTAGGGGGGTTTGAGCAGTTCTTC.

The chain has TRBV28 and TRBJ1-1, with 8 bases identical to TRBD1. V lost 3 bases and J lost 4; bases outside the gene matches: 19. Germline-derived CDR1 and CDR2 are MDHEN and SYDVKM. This CDR3 has 19 amino acids. CDR3: CASSLFDVRGRRPGTEAFF. CDR3 nucleotides: TGTGCCAGCAGTTTGTTTGATGTCAGGGGGCGACGGCCTGGCACTGAAGCTTTCTTT. The full variable domain, in which reference TRBV28 and TRBJ1-1 provide the parts outside the CDR3, is DVKVTQSSRYLVKRTGEKVFLECVQDMDHENMFWYRQDPGLGLRLIYFSYDVKMKEKGDIPEGYSVSREKKERFSLILESASTNQTSMYLCASSLFDVRGRRPGTEAFFGQGTRLTVV.

This clonotype was counted between two and nine times. The chain links TRBV11-2 to TRBJ2-5; D uncertain. The CDR3 sequence is 15 residues long. Germline V gene sequence: CDR1 SGHAT, CDR2 FQNNGV. V shed 2 bases and J shed 2 bases, with 12 bases lying between them. The CDR3 spells CASSLTRRIQETQYF. The CDR3 region has the DNA TGTGCCAGCAGCTTAACCCGACGGATACAAGAGACCCAGTACTTC.

This clonotype occurred a few times. The rearrangement uses TRBV25-1 and TRBJ2-2; D may be TRBD1 or TRBD2 (5 bases each). The CDR3 contains 13 residues. Germline V CDR1 and CDR2: MGHDK, SYGVNS. Between the trimmed V and J ends, which lost 1 base and 7 bases, there was a span of 7 bases. The CDR3 DNA reads TGTGCCAGCAGTGAATGGGGGATCGGGGAGCTGTTTTTT. This sequence encodes CASSEWGIGELFF.

V and J are TRBV5-1 and TRBJ2-1; TRBD2 matches at 8 bases. V was pared by 7 bases and J by 8 bases, with 14 bases of the junction left unmatched. Germline loops: CDR1 SGHRS, CDR2 YFSETQ. The CDR3 loop spans 15 amino acids. The CDR3: CASRRASGLADEQFF. The CDR3, as DNA: TGCGCCAGCCGCCGAGCCTCTGGACTAGCTGATGAGCAGTTCTTC.

This clonotype was seen at least ten times. The chain couples TRBV15 to TRBJ2-1, with 14 bases matching TRBD2. This CDR3 is built from 14 residues. CDR1 LNHNV and CDR2 YYDKDF come from the germline V gene (reference sequence). With 9 bases clipped from V and 7 bases from J, the junction kept 5 bases outside the gene matches. CDR3 amino acids: CATAGTSGSNEQFF. The CDR3 coding sequence is TGTGCCACTGCCGGGACTAGCGGGAGTAATGAGCAGTTCTTC.

This clonotype was found a few times. The gene calls are TRBV18 and TRBJ2-3; TRBD2 matches 11 bases. The CDR3 loop spans 17 amino acids. Trimming took 3 bases from V and 4 from J; bases not matched to a gene: 9. Germline values: CDR1 KGHSH, CDR2 LQKENI. The DNA of the CDR3 is TGTGCCAGCTCACCTCTGCTCGGGACTAGCGGCCCAGATACGCAGTATTTT. Its protein is CASSPLLGTSGPDTQYF.

V and J are TRBV4-3 and TRBJ2-7, with D possibly being TRBD1 (5 bases). Germline CDR1 reads LGHNA; CDR2 reads YSLEER. The CDR3 is 15 residues long. Deletions cut 2 bases from V and 1 base from J, with 12 bases between. The CDR3 DNA sequence: TGCGCCAGCAGCCAAAGCAGGGCAGTGTCCTACGAGCAGTACTTC. The encoded protein is CASSQSRAVSYEQYF.

There are a few counts of this clonotype. V and J are TRBV12-3 or TRBV12-4 and TRBJ2-1; D uncertain. V was trimmed by 5 bases and J by 10 bases, leaving 9 bases between them. CDR3 length: 11 residues. The CDR3 sequence: CASSPRAEQFF. CDR3 nucleotides: TGTGCCAGCAGTCCCAGAGCGGAGCAGTTCTTC.

The table lists this clonotype with many counts. V is TRBV4-3 and J is TRBJ2-3, with a possible D match to TRBD2 (6 bases). This CDR3 has 15 residues. Trimming stripped 0 bases from V and 7 bases from J, with 14 bases between. Germline CDR1 LGHNA, CDR2 YSLEER. The CDR3 is CASSQEKDYENTQYF. DNA for the CDR3: TGCGCCAGCAGCCAAGAGAAGGACTATGAAAATACGCAGTATTTT.

This clonotype was detected ten times or more. The V call is TRBV20-1, the J call TRBJ2-6; no clear D. The germline CDR1 and CDR2 sequences are DFQATT and SNEGSKA (reference sequence). The CDR3 covers 14 residues. The V end lost 0 bases, the J end lost 2 bases, and 5 bases lay between the germline ends. For the CDR3, the DNA is TGCAGTGCTAGAGAAGTAGCTGGGGCCAACGTCCTGACTTTC. It yields the protein CSAREVAGANVLTF.

The chain carries TRBV7-2 and TRBJ2-5, with 8 nucleotides matching TRBD2. CDR1 SGHTA and CDR2 FQGNSA come from the germline V gene. Germline trimming cut 2 bases from V and 1 base from J; bases unmatched to any gene: 6. This CDR3 has 16 amino acids. CDR3 nucleotide sequence: TGTGCCAGCAGCTTATCTTCCACTAGCGGCCAAGAGACCCAGTACTTC. Translated: CASSLSSTSGQETQYF.

A few counts support this clonotype. At one boundary the junction diverges from the germline segment, which might be a read error. V and J are TRBV15 and TRBJ2-4, with TRBD1 matching 10 bases. Germline assignment: CDR1 LNHNV and CDR2 YYDKDF (reference sequence). This CDR3 has 15 residues. CDR3 coding DNA: TGTGCCACCAGCAGAGACCTCCAAAGGGCGGACAGGGGGTTCTTC. As protein: CATSRDLQRADRGFF.

This clonotype was seen at least ten times. The chain links TRBV5-1 to TRBJ1-2; TRBD1 agrees at 7 bases. This CDR3 has 12 amino acids. V was pared by 4 bases and J by 7 bases, with 4 bases of the junction left unmatched. CDR1 and CDR2 from the germline V gene are SGHRS and YFSETQ. This CDR3 is CASSLQGTGYTF. In DNA form, the CDR3 reads TGCGCCAGCAGCCTACAGGGGACTGGCTACACCTTC.

The sample holds a few counts of this clonotype. The chain joins TRBV4-3 to TRBJ2-3; TRBD2 matches at 15 bases. The CDR3 has 17 residues. J lost 5 bases, V lost 3 bases, and 6 bases had no gene match. Germline assignment: CDR1 LGHNA and CDR2 YSLEER. The CDR3 DNA reads as TGCGCCAGCAGCCAGGGGACTAGCGGGAGGTTTATAGATACGCAGTATTTT. Translation gives CASSQGTSGRFIDTQYF.

This clonotype has just a few counts. CDR3 loop: CASSPAPGFSGELFF. DNA for the CDR3: TGCGCCAGCAGCCCAGCGCCGGGGTTTTCCGGGGAGCTGTTTTTT. J is TRBJ2-2 and V is TRBV4-3; D may be TRBD2 (5 bases). Trimming shortened V by 4 bases and J by 6 bases, and 15 bases separated the two germline ends. This CDR3 spans 15 amino acids. Germline V lookup: CDR1 LGHNA, CDR2 YSLEER.

This sequence joins TRBV30 and TRBJ1-6; the D gene is possibly TRBD1 (6 bases). Trimming pared 3 bases from V and 9 bases from J, leaving 12 bases between. CDR3 size: 13 residues. Germline V gene lookup returns CDR1 GTSNPN and CDR2 SVGIG (reference sequence). The CDR3 nucleotides read TGTGCCTGGAGATTTACAGGGAGTTCACCCCTCCACTTT. Amino acids: CAWRFTGSSPLHF.